Shown below are 24 T cell receptor beta chains from a single sample sequenced in a study of blood T cell repertoires in COVID-19. Only in-frame clones appear in the TCRdb table, and some are missing; sequencing was by immunoSEQ multiplex PCR. The sample has around 87,000 clones, 80% to 90% seen once; the top ten hold approximately 9.3%. Sequences were obtained from peripheral blood. These receptors were taken from a man in his fifties or sixties with acute or convalescent COVID-19.

The chain couples TRBV9 to TRBJ1-3; 9 bases are shared with TRBD1. The CDR3 length is 15 residues. Germline lookup yields CDR1 SGDLS and CDR2 YYNGEE. V lost 3 bases, J lost 10 bases, and 11 bases stayed unmatched. This chain's CDR3 is CASSAGQGIGSTIYF. DNA for the CDR3: TGTGCCAGCAGCGCGGGACAGGGCATAGGATCGACCATATATTTT.

This clone appeared a single time. The rearrangement links TRBV7-6 to TRBJ2-5; D might be TRBD2 (7 bases). The ends were cut back, 6 bases at V and 2 bases at J, with 19 bases in the middle. CDR1 is SGHVS, CDR2 FNYEAQ, per germline. The CDR3 contains 16 residues. The CDR3 is CASSGGGGTQQETQYF. CDR3 DNA sequence: TGTGCCAGCAGTGGGGGAGGGGGGACACAACAAGAGACCCAGTACTTC. Based on the CDR3 plus reference TRBV7-6 and TRBJ2-5, the full variable domain is GAGVSQSPRYKVTKRGQDVALRCDPISGHVSLYWYRQALGQGPEFLTYFNYEAQQDKSGLPNDRFSAERPEGSISTLTIQRTEQRDSAMYRCASSGGGGTQQETQYFGPGTRLLVL.

In its sample, this clone was seen a few times. This chain links TRBV2 with TRBJ2-5; D is undetermined. The V gene lost 4 bases and the J gene lost 5 bases, with 5 bases spanning the gap. Germline V gene lookup returns CDR1 SNHLY and CDR2 FYNNEI. CDR3 length equals 11 residues. CDR3 bases: TGTGCCAGCAGTGGACATGAGACCCAGTACTTC. It yields the protein CASSGHETQYF.

V and J are TRBV13 and TRBJ1-2; 10 bases agree with TRBD1. The CDR3 loop spans 15 amino acids. V dropped 1 base and J dropped 5; count of bases not matched to a gene: 4. Per the germline V gene, CDR1 is PRHDT and CDR2 is FYEKMQ (reference sequence). The CDR3 coding sequence is TGTGCCAGCAGCTTAGATGGGGACAGGGGATATGGCTACACCTTC. Its protein product is CASSLDGDRGYGYTF.

V is TRBV5-1 and J is TRBJ1-4, with 7 bases lining up with TRBD1. V trimming: 0 bases; J trimming: 8 bases; junction bases outside the gene matches: 7. CDR3 length: 15 amino acids. Germline-derived CDR1 and CDR2 are SGHRS and YFSETQ. CDR3 protein: CASSLVSQGVEKLFF. The DNA for the CDR3 is TGCGCCAGCAGCTTGGTGTCTCAGGGGGTAGAAAAACTGTTTTTT.

The chain has TRBV9 and TRBJ1-1; 8 bases fit TRBD1. The CDR3 consists of 14 residues. Per germline, CDR1 SGDLS and CDR2 YYNGEE. V lost 0 bases and J lost 5; bases outside the gene matches: 3. The CDR3: CASSVGQGATEAFF. For the CDR3, the DNA is TGTGCCAGCAGCGTAGGGCAGGGGGCTACTGAAGCTTTCTTT.

The J gene is TRBJ2-7, the V gene TRBV9; D is possibly TRBD1 (5 bases). Trimming stripped 5 bases from V and 0 bases from J, with 12 bases between. Germline V gene sequence: CDR1 SGDLS, CDR2 YYNGEE. The CDR3 runs to 14 residues. CDR3 in DNA: TGTGCCAGCAGTACAGGCAGCTCCTCCTACGAGCAGTACTTC. Its protein is CASSTGSSSYEQYF.

The DNA of the CDR3 is TGTGCCAGTAGTAAACGGGATTTCAAGCCACCCTACGAGCAGTACGTC. It is translated as CASSKRDFKPPYEQYV. This chain links TRBV19 with TRBJ2-7; possible D gene TRBD2, 5 bases. Trimming shortened V by 4 bases and J by 2 bases, and 18 bases separated the two germline ends. The CDR3 loop spans 16 amino acids. CDR1 is LNHDA, CDR2 SQIVND, per germline (reference sequence).

The chain uses TRBV21-1 and TRBJ2-7; the table's D gene call, TRBD1, was not cross checked with the DNA. TRBV21-1 is classified as a pseudogene. The CDR3 runs 14 residues. The CDR3 protein is CASSKEGDNYEQYV. CDR3 nucleotides: TGTGCCAGCAGCAAAGAGGGGGACAACTACGAGCAGTACGTC.

The rearrangement uses TRBV9 and TRBJ1-6; weak D call: TRBD1 (5 bases). Trimming took off 3 bases at V and 7 bases at J, with 17 bases between the two ends. The CDR3 loop spans 16 amino acids. Germline CDR1 and CDR2: SGDLS and YYNGEE. Here the CDR3 DNA reads TGTGCCAGCAGCGAGGGGATGGGGAATTACAATTCACCCCTCCACTTT. Translation: CASSEGMGNYNSPLHF.

J is TRBJ2-5 and V is TRBV7-8; 8 nucleotides line up with TRBD2. Germline-derived CDR1 and CDR2 are SGHVS and FQNEAQ. This CDR3 is built from 17 residues. Trimming cost V 1 base and J 4 bases; bases outside gene matches: 11. In nucleotides, the CDR3 is TGTGCCAGCAGCTTAGGGGAAAATAGCGGGGTGGGAGAGACCCAGTACTTC. Protein product: CASSLGENSGVGETQYF.

This clone came up a few times. The chain joins TRBV9 to TRBJ2-2; D unresolved. Germline CDR1 and CDR2: SGDLS and YYNGEE. Between the trimmed V and J ends, which lost 0 bases and 5 bases, there was a span of 5 bases. This CDR3 has 13 residues. CDR3 nucleotide sequence: TGTGCCAGCAGCGTAGATCTGACCGGGGAGCTGTTTTTT. This sequence encodes CASSVDLTGELFF.

The chain carries TRBV5-6 and TRBJ1-2; no definite D call. Germline values: CDR1 SGHDT, CDR2 YYEEEE. The CDR3 spans 14 residues. V lost 1 base and J 4 bases, leaving 11 bases between the germline ends. The CDR3 coding sequence is TGTGCCAGCAGCTTGAACCAGCGGAGCTATGGCTACACCTTC. Residues: CASSLNQRSYGYTF.

The V call is TRBV7-8, the J call TRBJ2-7; 7 nucleotides match TRBD2. The CDR3 consists of 17 residues. With 4 bases clipped from V and 3 bases from J, the junction kept 15 bases outside the gene matches. Germline values: CDR1 SGHVS, CDR2 FQNEAQ. The CDR3 nucleotides are TGTGCCAGCAGCTCGTGGCGAAGAGCGGGGATTTTCTACGAGCAGTACTTC. Translated, it gives CASSSWRRAGIFYEQYF.

This clone showed up just once. The J gene is TRBJ1-2, the V gene TRBV30; perhaps TRBD1 as D (6 bases). CDR3 length: 13 amino acids. With 5 bases removed from V and 4 bases from J, the gap between germline ends came to 14 bases. Germline V lookup: CDR1 GTSNPN, CDR2 SVGIG (reference sequence). CDR3 region: CAWAPGQGYGYTF. CDR3 sequence (DNA): TGTGCCTGGGCCCCGGGACAAGGCTATGGCTACACCTTC.

The count of this clone is one. V usage is TRBV9 and J usage is TRBJ1-4; the match to TRBD1 covers 9 bases. CDR1 is SGDLS, CDR2 YYNGEE, per germline. This CDR3 comprises 14 residues. V trimming: 3 bases; J trimming: 7 bases; junction bases outside the gene matches: 4. This chain's CDR3 is CASSETGGREKLFF. The CDR3 coding sequence is TGTGCCAGCAGCGAAACAGGGGGCCGTGAAAAACTGTTTTTT.

The chain employs TRBV2 and TRBJ1-1; no definite D call. V dropped 7 bases and J dropped 5 bases, with 5 bases sitting between them. Germline CDR1 reads SNHLY; CDR2 reads FYNNEI. The CDR3 sequence is 10 residues long. The CDR3 region is CASKQTEAFF. In DNA, the CDR3 is TGTGCCAGCAAACAGACTGAAGCTTTCTTT.

As to this clone: At one end, the junction sequence differs from germline, possibly due to a read error. The J gene is TRBJ2-3, the V gene TRBV5-1; tentatively, D is TRBD2 (6 bases). Germline loops: CDR1 SGHRS, CDR2 YFSETQ. The length of the CDR3 is 15 residues. The CDR3 DNA follows: TGCGCCAGCAGATTGGGACCCTCGGGGGCAGATACGCAGTATTTT. It translates to CASRLGPSGADTQYF.

The chain carries TRBV4-2 and TRBJ2-3, with a weak D call TRBD1 (5 bases). V gave up 0 bases and J gave up 3 bases, with 10 bases separating them. Germline loops: CDR1 LGHNA, CDR2 YNFKEQ. The CDR3 is made up of 15 amino acids. The CDR3, as DNA: TGTGCCAGCAGCCAAGACCCGACAGCTACAGATACGCAGTATTTT. Its translation is CASSQDPTATDTQYF.

As regards this clone: The junction differs from germline at one of its ends, possibly a read error. The chain employs TRBV5-1 and TRBJ1-2, with TRBD1 matching 7 bases. CDR1 SGHRS and CDR2 YFSETQ come from the germline V gene. The CDR3 covers 17 residues. The CDR3 DNA is TGCGCCAGCAGCTTGGCTAGACCGGGCGGGACAGAGTATGGCCACACCTTC. Residues: CASSLARPGGTEYGHTF.

The chain uses TRBV29-1 and TRBJ1-2; 7 bases agree with TRBD1. The germline gives CDR1 SQVTM, CDR2 ANQGSEA. The CDR3 spans 16 residues. The junction had 15 bases not matched to a gene; V was cut back by 4 bases and J by 4 bases. CDR3 amino acids: CSVVVRDSLFGYGYTF. DNA for the CDR3: TGCAGCGTTGTAGTTCGGGACAGCCTCTTCGGCTATGGCTACACCTTC.

V is TRBV3-1 (or the pseudogene TRBV3-2) and J is TRBJ2-3; 9 bases fit TRBD2. The CDR3 sequence is 16 residues long. With V trimmed by 1 base and J by 9 bases, 11 bases remained unmatched. Germline CDR1 is LGHDT and CDR2 is YNNKEL (reference sequence). CDR3 sequence (DNA): TGTGCCAGCAGCCAAGTGAGGTGGCGGGGGGGCCAAACGCAGTATTTT. Protein sequence: CASSQVRWRGGQTQYF.

This clone is a singleton in its sample. V usage is TRBV2 and J usage is TRBJ2-7; weak D call: TRBD1 (5 bases). The germline V and J ends were trimmed by 4 bases and 1 base, with 11 bases remaining between them. Germline V CDR1 and CDR2: SNHLY, FYNNEI. The CDR3 sequence is 14 residues long. As DNA, the CDR3 is TGTGCCAGCAGTGCCAACACAGGTTCCTACGAGCAGTACGTC. Residues: CASSANTGSYEQYV.

CDR3 sequence reads: CASSLRQIDLYGYTF. The CDR3 DNA is TGTGCCAGCAGCCTACGACAGATTGATCTCTATGGCTACACCTTC. The chain joins TRBV5-4 to TRBJ1-2; TRBD1 might be the D (5 bases). Deletions cut 4 bases from V and 4 bases from J, with 17 bases between. Germline V CDR1 and CDR2: SGHNT, YYREEE (reference sequence). The CDR3 runs to 15 residues.